Reported below is one TCR beta chain. Measured with immunoSEQ multiplex PCR; TCRdb has only the in-frame clones, and not every one. The sample has 200,000 to 300,000 clones, roughly 91% seen once; the top ten hold roughly 0.79%. The data derive from a study of blood T cell repertoires in COVID-19. Seattle's enrolled individuals joined amid active infection and were then monitored longitudinally. The sequence derives from a man aged 25-45 years with COVID-19, enrolled during active disease. The sample comprised peripheral blood.

For the CDR3, the DNA is TGTGCCAGCAGCGGACTAGCGGGGGAGGAGGTGGCCGGGGAGCTGTTTTTT. This codes for CASSGLAGEEVAGELFF. The V and J genes are TRBV9 and TRBJ2-2; 12 bases are a match to TRBD2. Germline V gives CDR1 SGDLS, CDR2 YYNGEE. The CDR3 is made up of 17 amino acids. Trimming removed 3 bases from V and 6 bases from J; junction bases left unmatched: 9.